This T cell receptor (beta chain) was retrieved from a study of control samples from healthy donors and cancer patients. Only in-frame clones appear in the TCRdb table, and some are missing; sequencing was by immunoSEQ multiplex PCR. The sample contains about 82,000 clones, 87% of which appear only once. Germline V CDR1 and CDR2: SQVTM, ANQGSEA. The CDR3 totals 13 residues. V gave up 5 bases and J gave up 5 bases; unmatched junction bases: 4. The sequence was collected from a man between 50 and 59 years old in good health. The sample comprised blood. This rearrangement joins TRBV29-1 to TRBJ2-5, with 11 bases that match TRBD2. The CDR3 here is CSVTSGSGETQYF. The CDR3 DNA sequence: TGCAGCGTTACTAGCGGGAGTGGGGAGACCCAGTACTTC.